This paragraph covers one TCR beta chain sequence. The repertoire was sequenced with immunoSEQ multiplex PCR; TCRdb's copy has only in-frame clones and lacks some. The sample lists about 520,000 clones; roughly 95% were seen once. This sample is drawn from a study of shared clonotypes between healthy human individuals. Germline assignment: CDR1 SGDLS and CDR2 YYNGEE. Trimming took 4 bases from V and 7 from J; bases not matched to a gene: 15. This CDR3 spans 17 amino acids. The sequencing input was naive CD4+ T cells sorted from blood. Subset indicated: CD45RA+ positively selected. The chain has TRBV9 and TRBJ2-2, with 8 positions matching TRBD1. This receptor was identified in a woman aged 25 to 45 in good health. In DNA, the CDR3 is TGTGCCAGCAGCCCAACCTACAAGACAGGGGCTATCGGGGAGCTGTTTTTT. Its protein is CASSPTYKTGAIGELFF.